The 7 T cell receptor beta chains reported below all come from one sample, sequenced in a study of PD-L1 blockade in urothelial cancer. This sample's time point: pretreatment peripheral blood. The table came from immunoSEQ multiplex PCR; TCRdb's copy has only in-frame clones and leaves some out. Seen here are more than 55,000 clones, approximately 80% observed once, and the top ten hold 1.6%. Specimen: PBMCs, collected around atezolizumab (anti-PD-L1) treatment. The receptors were gathered from an older man with urothelial cancer.

The chain combines TRBV21-1 with TRBJ2-5; the table gives TRBD1 as D, unverified against the DNA. TRBV21-1 is shown as a pseudogene. CDR3 length: 16 amino acids. CDR3 DNA: TGTGCCAGCAGCAAAGAAAGGGACAGAACTGGGGAGACCCAGTACTTC. Its protein product is CASSKERDRTGETQYF.

V gene TRBV7-9 combines with J gene TRBJ2-3, with 9 nucleotides matching TRBD2. The germline gives CDR1 SEHNR, CDR2 FQNEAQ (reference sequence). J was trimmed by 6 bases and V by 4 bases; bases with no gene match: 14. CDR3 length equals 17 residues. The CDR3 region is CASSSPVQAGGWDTQYF. For the CDR3, the DNA is TGTGCCAGCAGCTCCCCCGTGCAAGCGGGAGGCTGGGATACGCAGTATTTT.

This clone came up a few times. The chain couples TRBV5-1 to TRBJ2-5; D gene ambiguous. The germline V and J ends were trimmed by 4 bases and 4 bases, with 8 bases remaining between them. CDR1 SGHRS and CDR2 YFSETQ come from the germline V gene. This CDR3 has 12 residues. The CDR3 region is CASSPRSETQYF. The CDR3 DNA follows: TGCGCCAGCAGCCCCAGGTCAGAGACCCAGTACTTC.

The chain links TRBV5-5 to TRBJ2-7, with 8 bases identical to TRBD2. Germline CDR1 is SGHKS and CDR2 is YYEKEE (reference sequence). The CDR3 has 14 amino acids. With 4 bases clipped from V and 7 bases from J, the junction kept 10 bases outside the gene matches. This CDR3 reads CASSHRLASGEQYF. The CDR3 bases are TGTGCCAGCAGCCATAGACTAGCGTCCGGGGAGCAGTACTTC.

The rearrangement joins TRBV28 to TRBJ2-3, with a tentative D call TRBD2 (6 bases). Per the germline V gene, CDR1 is MDHEN and CDR2 is SYDVKM. V was pared by 2 bases and J by 2 bases, with 8 bases between. The CDR3 has 14 residues. The CDR3 sequence: CASSLAGNTDTQYF. The DNA for the CDR3 is TGTGCCAGCAGTTTAGCGGGAAACACAGATACGCAGTATTTT.

The chain is built from TRBV11-2 and TRBJ2-3, with 12 bases identical to TRBD2. Trimming removed 5 bases from V and 5 bases from J; junction bases left unmatched: 8. This CDR3 is built from 16 residues. Germline lookup yields CDR1 SGHAT and CDR2 FQNNGV. As DNA, the CDR3 is TGTGCCAGCAGCCTCCGGACTAGCGGGACCTTAGATACGCAGTATTTT. It translates to CASSLRTSGTLDTQYF.

This sequence joins TRBV6-5 and TRBJ2-5; unclear D gene. Germline lookup yields CDR1 MNHEY and CDR2 SVGAGI. This CDR3 has 12 amino acids. Trimming removed 5 bases at V and 0 bases at J, with 4 bases between. In DNA, the CDR3 is TGTGCCAGCAGTCGGTACCAAGAGACCCAGTACTTC. It yields the protein CASSRYQETQYF.